This T cell receptor beta chain was identified in a study of low-dose radiotherapy and immunotherapy resistance in tumors. The overall study: Administration of intravenous cyclophosphamide at 200 mg/m2 took place every two weeks, one day before radiation and immunotherapy.

Specified time point: before trial treatment. Advanced solid tumors without tumor-infiltrating lymphocytes were required for inclusion. In its sample, this clonotype was seen many times. The CDR3 covers 11 residues. The germline gives CDR1 MNHEY, CDR2 SMNVEV (reference sequence). V was pared by 5 bases and J by 6 bases, with 8 bases between. TRAV- and TRBV-specific primers were used for first-strand cDNA, which covered alpha and beta chains. Using a constant-region primer together with a V-primer adapter, TCRs were subjected to around 20 PCR cycles of amplification. TCRdb reprocessed the reads via MiXCR and lists one record per CDR3 protein. The sample holds around 36,000 distinct CDR3 sequences, around 30% seen once.

The genes are TRBV27 and TRBJ2-7; D remains unclear. This clonotype was sampled from a male donor with gallbladder cancer. Sequencing was performed on PBMCs, taken before treatment. CDR3 residues: CASSPPVEQYF. The CDR3 nucleotides read TGTGCCAGCAGTCCCCCGGTCGAGCAGTACTTC.